The clone carrying this T cell receptor (beta chain) showed up many times. This record comes from a study of T cell repertoires in cytomegalovirus infection. TCRdb processed the reads anew with MiXCR; each CDR3 protein has one entry. The table lists about 360,000 distinct CDR3 sequences, over 15% of them singletons. CDR3 length: 15 amino acids. Germline CDR1 SGHTA, CDR2 FQGNSA. Trimming cost V 0 bases and J 8 bases, with 16 bases left between them. The sequence was obtained from a human donor in good health (CMV status not recorded). Some clones in this sample may be carry-over from other donors' samples. The rearrangement uses TRBV7-2 and TRBJ1-1; D uncertain. Sequenced: PBMCs. The CDR3 protein is CASSLAFRRRREAFF. The DNA for the CDR3 is TGTGCCAGCAGCTTAGCGTTCAGGCGGCGGAGAGAAGCTTTCTTT.